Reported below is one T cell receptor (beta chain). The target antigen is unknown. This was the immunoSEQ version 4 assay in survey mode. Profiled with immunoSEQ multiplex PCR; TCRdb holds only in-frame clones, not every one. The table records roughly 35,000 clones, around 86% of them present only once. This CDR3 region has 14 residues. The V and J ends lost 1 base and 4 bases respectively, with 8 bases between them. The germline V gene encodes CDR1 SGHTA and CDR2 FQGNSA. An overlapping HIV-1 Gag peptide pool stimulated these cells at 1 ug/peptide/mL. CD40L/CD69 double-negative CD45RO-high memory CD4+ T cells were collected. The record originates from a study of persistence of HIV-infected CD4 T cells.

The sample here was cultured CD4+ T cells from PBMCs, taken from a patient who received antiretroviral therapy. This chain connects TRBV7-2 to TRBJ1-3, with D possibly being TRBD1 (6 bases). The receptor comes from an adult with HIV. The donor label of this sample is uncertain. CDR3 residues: CASSLGTVGNTIYF. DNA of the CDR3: TGTGCCAGCAGCTTAGGGACAGTAGGAAACACCATATATTTT.